This record looks at one TCR beta chain sequence and its context. Antigen specificity is unknown. V lost 3 bases and J lost 0; bases outside the gene matches: 7. CDR3 length: 17 amino acids. Germline CDR1 is SNHLY and CDR2 is FYNNEI. This sample is part of a study of cytomegalovirus exposure and HLA in healthy donors. About the study: T cells numbering around 170 million yielded fewer than 140 million unique TCR beta sequences in an earlier analysis. The Caucasian-associated ancestry cluster contained more than 75% of the approximately 400 genotyped donors. Study observations and caveats: The investigators catalogued 164 TCR beta chains as cytomegalovirus-associated.

PCR was performed using 60 Vbeta and 13 Jbeta primers. The authors' processing: Tens of millions of unique TCR beta chains, 8.5 million to 14 million shared, were counted in a later analysis. Measured with immunoSEQ multiplex PCR; TCRdb has only the in-frame clones, and not every one. D and trimming were read from the DNA, whereas the V and J calls and clone size are those reported in that table. This sample has around 100,000 clones, with around 76% found just once. The sequenced material came from PBMCs. The sequence was collected from a woman aged 55-70 years in good health and CMV-seropositive. The chain couples TRBV2 to TRBJ2-3, with 9 bases lining up with TRBD1. The CDR3 DNA is TGTGCCAGCAGTGATCTAACAGGGGGCTGGAGCACAGATACGCAGTATTTT. Residues: CASSDLTGGWSTDTQYF.